The T cell receptor (beta chain) under discussion was sequenced for a study of cytomegalovirus exposure and HLA in healthy donors. Germline V CDR1 and CDR2: MNHNS, SASEGT. V gave up 3 bases and J gave up 0 bases, with 8 bases separating them. This CDR3 is 14 amino acids long. With 60 Vbeta and 13 Jbeta primers, the PCR was carried out. In the original analysis: Later, an analysis found some 80 million unique TCR beta chains, and roughly 10 million of these were shared. Sequencing used immunoSEQ multiplex PCR; TCRdb keeps in-frame clones, though not all of them. That table furnishes V, J and clone size, whereas the DNA furnished D and trimming. The sample consists of under 150,000 clones, roughly 80% of them appearing once. There are a few counts of this clone. Its target is not known. Findings of the study overall: A list of approximately 160 TCR beta chains associated with cytomegalovirus was given. In a later analysis, CMV-associated beta chains were mostly HLA-associated, it appeared.

The TCR was taken from a man aged 18 to 29 in good health and CMV-seronegative. What was sequenced was PBMCs. V and J are TRBV6-1 and TRBJ1-1, with a weak D call TRBD1 (6 bases). The DNA for the CDR3 is TGTGCCAGCAGTGAGGGACATCTGAACACTGAAGCTTTCTTT. It is translated as CASSEGHLNTEAFF.